Shown below are 2 T cell receptor beta chains from a single sample sequenced in a study of blood T cell repertoires in COVID-19. Repertoires were generated with immunoSEQ multiplex PCR, while TCRdb's copy carries only in-frame clones and drops some. Of around 95,000 clones detected, about 90% appear once; the ten largest clones hold approximately 7.3%. Sequences were obtained from peripheral blood. All receptors derive from a young man in a cohort sampled during active COVID-19.

This chain uses TRBV4-1 with TRBJ2-1, with 12 bases lining up with TRBD2. The J segment lost 3 bases and the V segment lost 0 bases, leaving 3 bases of the junction unmatched. The CDR3 has 17 amino acids. Germline CDR1 and CDR2: MGHRA and YSYEKL. The DNA of the CDR3 is TGCGCCAGCAGCCAAGACTGGACTAGCGGGAACTACAATGAGCAGTTCTTC. Its protein is CASSQDWTSGNYNEQFF.

The chain has TRBV19 and TRBJ2-1; D is perhaps TRBD2 (7 bases). Germline-derived CDR1 and CDR2 are LNHDA and SQIVND (reference sequence). Trimming removed 9 bases at V and 2 bases at J, with 14 bases between. The CDR3 extends over 14 amino acids. The CDR3 nucleotides read TGTGCCAGCAAGGGGGGGCGAACCTACAATGAGCAGTTCTTC. It encodes CASKGGRTYNEQFF. Full variable domain (missing parts from reference TRBV19 and TRBJ2-1): DGGITQSPKYLFRKEGQNVTLSCEQNLNHDAMYWYRQDPGQGLRLIYYSQIVNDFQKGDIAEGYSVSREKKESFPLTVTSAQKNPTAFYLCASKGGRTYNEQFFGPGTRLTVL.